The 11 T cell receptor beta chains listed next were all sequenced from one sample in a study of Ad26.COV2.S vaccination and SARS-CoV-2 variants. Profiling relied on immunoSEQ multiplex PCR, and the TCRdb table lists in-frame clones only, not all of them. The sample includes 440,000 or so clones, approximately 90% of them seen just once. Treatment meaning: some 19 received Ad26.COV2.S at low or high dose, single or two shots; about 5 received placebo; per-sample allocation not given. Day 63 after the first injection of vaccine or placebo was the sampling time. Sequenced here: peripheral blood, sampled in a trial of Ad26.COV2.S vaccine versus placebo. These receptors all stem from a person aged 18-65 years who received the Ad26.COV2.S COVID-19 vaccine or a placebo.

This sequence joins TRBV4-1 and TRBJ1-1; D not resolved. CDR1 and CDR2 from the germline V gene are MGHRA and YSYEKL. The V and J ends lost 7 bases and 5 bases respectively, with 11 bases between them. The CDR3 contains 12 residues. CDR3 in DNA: TGCGCCAGCATAGGTAAAGGGACTGAAGCTTTCTTT. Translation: CASIGKGTEAFF.

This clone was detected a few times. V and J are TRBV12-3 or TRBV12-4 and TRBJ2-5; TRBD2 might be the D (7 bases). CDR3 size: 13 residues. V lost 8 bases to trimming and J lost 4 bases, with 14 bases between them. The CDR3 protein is CASARGGGETQYF. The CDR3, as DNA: TGTGCCAGCGCCCGGGGAGGGGGAGAGACCCAGTACTTC.

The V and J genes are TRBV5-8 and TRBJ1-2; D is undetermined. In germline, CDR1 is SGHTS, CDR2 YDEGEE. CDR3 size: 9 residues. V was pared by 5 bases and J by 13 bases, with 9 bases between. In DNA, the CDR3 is TGTGCCAGCAGATTACACAGCACCTTC. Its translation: CASRLHSTF.

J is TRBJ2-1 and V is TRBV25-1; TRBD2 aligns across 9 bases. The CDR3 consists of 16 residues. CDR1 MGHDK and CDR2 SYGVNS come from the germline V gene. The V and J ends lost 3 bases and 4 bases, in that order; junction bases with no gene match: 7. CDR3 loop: CASSDFLAGSYNEQFF. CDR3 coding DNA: TGTGCCAGCAGTGATTTTCTAGCGGGGTCTTACAATGAGCAGTTCTTC.

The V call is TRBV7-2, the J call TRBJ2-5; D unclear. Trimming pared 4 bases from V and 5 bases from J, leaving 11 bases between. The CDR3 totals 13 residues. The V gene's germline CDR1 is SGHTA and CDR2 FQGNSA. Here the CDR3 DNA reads TGTGCCAGCAGCTCCCAGCGTCTGGAGACCCAGTACTTC. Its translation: CASSSQRLETQYF.

CDR3 nucleotides: TGTGCCAGCAGCTTAGTGGGACTAGCAGGCGAGCAGTACTTC. Its translation: CASSLVGLAGEQYF. This chain connects TRBV7-8 to TRBJ2-7; TRBD2 matches at 9 bases. This CDR3 comprises 14 residues. CDR1 and CDR2 (germline): SGHVS, FQNEAQ. Unmatched junction bases numbered 4, after V lost 1 base and J lost 6 bases.

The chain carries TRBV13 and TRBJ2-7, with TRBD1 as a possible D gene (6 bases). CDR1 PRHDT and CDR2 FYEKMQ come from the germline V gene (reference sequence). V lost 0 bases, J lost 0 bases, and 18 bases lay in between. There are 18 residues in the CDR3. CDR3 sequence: CASSLGVWGRTPSYEQYF. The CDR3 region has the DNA TGTGCCAGCAGCTTAGGGGTGTGGGGGCGTACCCCCTCCTACGAGCAGTACTTC.

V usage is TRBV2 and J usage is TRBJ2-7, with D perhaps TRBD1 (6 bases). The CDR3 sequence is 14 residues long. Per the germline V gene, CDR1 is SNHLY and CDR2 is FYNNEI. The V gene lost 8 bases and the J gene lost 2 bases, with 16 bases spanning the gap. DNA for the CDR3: TGTGCCAGCGACGGTAGGCAGGGGACCTACGAGCAGTACTTC. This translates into CASDGRQGTYEQYF.

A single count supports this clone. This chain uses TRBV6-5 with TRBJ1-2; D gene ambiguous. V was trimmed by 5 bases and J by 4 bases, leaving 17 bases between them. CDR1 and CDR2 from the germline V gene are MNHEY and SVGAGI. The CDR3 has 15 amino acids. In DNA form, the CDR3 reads TGTGCCAGCAGTATACTTTTGGGGAACCTCTATGGCTACACCTTC. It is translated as CASSILLGNLYGYTF.

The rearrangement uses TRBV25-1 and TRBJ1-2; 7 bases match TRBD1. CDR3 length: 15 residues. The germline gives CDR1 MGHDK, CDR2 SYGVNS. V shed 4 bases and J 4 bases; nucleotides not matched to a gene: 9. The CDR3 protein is CASSGQGPGGYGYTF. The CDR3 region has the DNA TGTGCCAGCAGTGGACAGGGCCCTGGGGGCTATGGCTACACCTTC.

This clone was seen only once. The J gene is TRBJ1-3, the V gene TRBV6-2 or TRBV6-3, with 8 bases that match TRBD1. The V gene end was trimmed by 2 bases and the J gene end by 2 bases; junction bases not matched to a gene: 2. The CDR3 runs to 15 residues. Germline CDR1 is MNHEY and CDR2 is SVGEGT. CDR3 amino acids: CASSYQTGAGNTIYF. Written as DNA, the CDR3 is TGTGCCAGCAGTTACCAGACAGGGGCTGGAAACACCATATATTTT.